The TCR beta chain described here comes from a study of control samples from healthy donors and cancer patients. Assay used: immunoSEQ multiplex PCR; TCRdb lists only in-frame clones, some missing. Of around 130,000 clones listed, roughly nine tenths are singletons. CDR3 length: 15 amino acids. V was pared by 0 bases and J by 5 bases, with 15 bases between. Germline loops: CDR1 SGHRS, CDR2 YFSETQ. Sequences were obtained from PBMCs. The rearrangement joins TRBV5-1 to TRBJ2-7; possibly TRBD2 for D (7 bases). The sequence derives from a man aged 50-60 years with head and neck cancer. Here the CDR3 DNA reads TGCGCCAGCAGCTTGGCCCGGGGGGCTCTCGACGAGCAGTACTTC. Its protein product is CASSLARGALDEQYF.